These 16 T cell receptor beta chains were sequenced from one sample in a study of technical replicates of blood from a few donors. The repertoire was sequenced with immunoSEQ multiplex PCR; TCRdb's copy has only in-frame clones and lacks some. The sample lists roughly 71,000 clones, around nine tenths occurring once. Sequenced: T cells isolated from PBMCs. Receptors originate from a human donor in good health.

In DNA form, the CDR3 reads TGTGCCAGTAGCGGACTAGCGGGAAGTCACGAGCAGTACTTC. Protein sequence: CASSGLAGSHEQYF. The chain employs TRBV19 and TRBJ2-7, with 12 bases matching TRBD2. CDR1 is LNHDA and CDR2 is SQIVND in the germline V gene (reference sequence). The CDR3 length is 14 residues. J gave up 5 bases and V 6 bases, and 5 bases lay outside the gene matches.

This rearrangement joins TRBV27 to TRBJ2-3, with TRBD1 as a possible D gene (6 bases). The germline CDR1 and CDR2 sequences are MNHEY and SMNVEV (reference sequence). This CDR3 contains 16 residues. Trimming took 4 bases from V and 3 from J, leaving 17 bases between them. CDR3 sequence reads: CASSSSSGEWTDTQYF. The CDR3 nucleotides read TGTGCCAGCAGTTCGTCCTCAGGGGAATGGACAGATACGCAGTATTTT.

The rearrangement joins TRBV30 to TRBJ1-5, with TRBD1 identical over 11 bases. The germline CDR1 and CDR2 sequences are GTSNPN and SVGIG (reference sequence). The CDR3 loop spans 14 amino acids. After removal of 5 bases from V and 5 bases from J, the junction contained 5 bases not matched to a gene. CDR3: CAWAGQGAHQPQHF. The CDR3, as DNA: TGTGCCTGGGCCGGACAGGGGGCCCATCAGCCCCAGCATTTT.

This clone is a singleton in its sample. This chain links TRBV6-4 with TRBJ2-3; the match to TRBD2 covers 7 bases. V lost 4 bases, J lost 5 bases, and 9 bases stayed unmatched. This CDR3 contains 15 residues. The germline V gene has CDR1 MRHNA and CDR2 SNTAGT. In DNA, the CDR3 is TGTGCCAGCAGTGTCAATCCCGGGGGGATAGATACGCAGTATTTT. Residues: CASSVNPGGIDTQYF.

The chain is built from TRBV28 and TRBJ2-7, with 9 positions matching TRBD1. CDR1 is MDHEN, CDR2 SYDVKM, per germline. V shed 5 bases, J shed 2 bases, and the junction held 7 bases outside the gene matches. CDR3 length: 15 residues. The CDR3: CASSRDRVGTYEQYF. Here the CDR3 DNA reads TGTGCCAGCAGTCGGGACAGGGTTGGTACCTACGAGCAGTACTTC.

A single count supports this clone. The J gene is TRBJ2-5, the V gene TRBV7-6; 7 bases are a match to TRBD2. This CDR3 comprises 15 residues. The V segment lost 1 base and the J segment 5 bases; nucleotides outside the gene matches: 7. Germline V gene lookup returns CDR1 SGHVS and CDR2 FNYEAQ. CDR3 bases: TGTGCCAGCAGCTTAGGAGCGGGAAAAGGGGAGACCCAGTACTTC. This translates into CASSLGAGKGETQYF.

DNA for the CDR3: TGTGCCAGCAGTTGGGGGGGGAAGAACTATGGCTACACCTTC. Amino acids: CASSWGGKNYGYTF. The chain recombines TRBV27 with TRBJ1-2; a weak D match, TRBD1 (5 bases). CDR1 is MNHEY, CDR2 SMNVEV, per germline (reference sequence). V was pared by 4 bases and J by 2 bases, with 11 bases between. There are 14 residues in the CDR3.

The chain couples TRBV9 to TRBJ2-7, with TRBD1 matching over 7 bases. The CDR3 runs 14 residues. Germline CDR1 and CDR2: SGDLS and YYNGEE. Germline trimming cut 0 bases from V and 2 bases from J; bases unmatched to any gene: 2. This CDR3 is CASSVGTGPYEQYF. CDR3 in DNA: TGTGCCAGCAGCGTAGGGACAGGTCCCTACGAGCAGTACTTC.

This chain connects TRBV7-3 to TRBJ2-3; D not resolved. V lost 0 bases and J lost 3, with 10 bases in between. CDR3 length equals 15 residues. Germline values: CDR1 SGHTA, CDR2 FQGTGA. In DNA form, the CDR3 reads TGTGCCAGCAGCTTAACCGGTCTAGTTACAGATACGCAGTATTTT. Residues: CASSLTGLVTDTQYF.

The genes are TRBV7-9 and TRBJ2-3; tentative D call: TRBD2 (6 bases). Per germline, CDR1 SEHNR and CDR2 FQNEAQ (reference sequence). The CDR3 is 15 amino acids. Trimming cost V 1 base and J 1 base, with 9 bases left between them. CDR3 amino acids: CASSLVVAGTDTQYF. DNA for the CDR3: TGTGCCAGCAGCTTAGTAGTAGCGGGCACAGATACGCAGTATTTT.

V usage is TRBV15 and J usage is TRBJ1-1; D might be TRBD1 (5 bases). This CDR3 has 13 residues. Trimming cost V 0 bases and J 8 bases, with 10 bases left between them. Germline assignment: CDR1 LNHNV and CDR2 YYDKDF (reference sequence). The chain's CDR3 is CATSRDPGSEAFF. In DNA form, the CDR3 reads TGTGCCACCAGCAGAGATCCAGGGTCGGAAGCTTTCTTT. The whole variable domain, filled in from reference TRBV15 and TRBJ1-1, reads DAMVIQNPRYQVTQFGKPVTLSCSQTLNHNVMYWYQQKSSQAPKLLFHYYDKDFNNEADTPDNFQSRRPNTSFCFLDIRSPGLGDTAMYLCATSRDPGSEAFFGQGTRLTVV.

The chain has TRBV7-9 and TRBJ1-1; no reliable D call. The CDR3 extends over 15 amino acids. The V end was cut by 0 bases, the J end by 2 bases, with 10 bases between. Germline V gene lookup returns CDR1 SEHNR and CDR2 FQNEAQ (reference sequence). The CDR3 spells CASSLAVSKNTEAFF. For the CDR3, the DNA is TGTGCCAGCAGCTTAGCGGTAAGCAAAAACACTGAAGCTTTCTTT. The variable domain in full, completed from reference TRBV7-9 and TRBJ1-1, reads DTGVSQNPRHKITKRGQNVTFRCDPISEHNRLYWYRQTLGQGPEFLTYFQNEAQLEKSRLLSDRFSAERPKGSFSTLEIQRTEQGDSAMYLCASSLAVSKNTEAFFGQGTRLTVV.

The rearrangement uses TRBV29-1 and TRBJ2-4; weak D call: TRBD1 (6 bases). CDR1 SQVTM and CDR2 ANQGSEA come from the germline V gene. Trimming removed 6 bases from V and 0 bases from J, with 9 bases in between. The CDR3 has 13 residues. This chain's CDR3 is CSVRDIAKNIQYF. The DNA of the CDR3 is TGCAGCGTGAGGGACATAGCCAAAAACATTCAGTACTTC.

The rearrangement joins TRBV7-9 to TRBJ2-1; tentative D call: TRBD2 (6 bases). Germline lookup yields CDR1 SEHNR and CDR2 FQNEAQ (reference sequence). There are 16 residues in the CDR3. V was trimmed by 5 bases and J by 3 bases, leaving 17 bases between them. CDR3 nucleotides: TGTGCCAGCAGCCTCTTCCTAGCGCTAAACTACAATGAGCAGTTCTTC. Protein product: CASSLFLALNYNEQFF. Full variable domain (rest looked up from reference TRBV7-9 and TRBJ2-1): DTGVSQNPRHKITKRGQNVTFRCDPISEHNRLYWYRQTLGQGPEFLTYFQNEAQLEKSRLLSDRFSAERPKGSFSTLEIQRTEQGDSAMYLCASSLFLALNYNEQFFGPGTRLTVL.

This sequence joins TRBV7-9 and TRBJ2-7; maybe TRBD2 (5 bases). The V gene's germline CDR1 is SEHNR and CDR2 FQNEAQ (reference sequence). This CDR3 contains 15 residues. Trimming shortened V by 3 bases and J by 0 bases, and 12 bases separated the two germline ends. The CDR3 DNA reads as TGTGCCAGCAGCTTTCCCCTGGGGAGCTCCTACGAGCAGTACTTC. Amino acids: CASSFPLGSSYEQYF.

The chain links TRBV12-5 to TRBJ2-3; TRBD2 matches 11 bases. The trim removed 6 bases at V and 0 bases at J, leaving 5 bases unmatched. In germline, CDR1 is LGHNT, CDR2 FRNRAP. The CDR3 has 16 amino acids. This CDR3 reads CASGRTSGSSTDTQYF. In DNA form, the CDR3 reads TGTGCTAGTGGAAGGACTAGCGGGTCTAGCACAGATACGCAGTATTTT.